The clone carrying this T cell receptor (beta chain) was seen at least ten times. Its target is unknown. The data were taken from a study of T cells in Graves' hyperthyroidism and ophthalmopathy. Study outcomes and limitations: Before onset, ophthalmopathy was predicted by the model a median approximately 6.6 months earlier.

The germline V and J ends were trimmed by 5 bases and 4 bases, with 20 bases remaining between them. Germline loops: CDR1 GTSNPN, CDR2 SVGIG (reference sequence). There are 15 residues in the CDR3. Amplification of TCR beta CDR3 regions used RNA as the template. The primer set for the first-round RT-PCR of the TCR CDR3 was HTBI. One entry per CDR3 protein, called by TCRdb with MiXCR from the multiplex PCR reads. In the table there are 550,000 to 800,000 distinct CDR3 sequences, about a sixth of which are singletons. Over 18 months, lack of ophthalmopathy progression marked Graves' hyperthyroidism as stable.

This receptor was taken from a man between 18 and 35 years old with Graves' hyperthyroidism. Sequencing was performed on blood. The V call is TRBV30, the J call TRBJ1-2; D gene uncertain. The DNA of the CDR3 is TGTGCCTGGTATACTCTCATTGATAAGAGCTATGGCTACACCTTC. It is translated as CAWYTLIDKSYGYTF.